Each of the 22 T cell receptor beta chains below was sequenced from the same sample in a study of T cell responses to AZD1222 COVID-19 vaccine. Method: immunoSEQ multiplex PCR; TCRdb's copy keeps in-frame clones and lacks some. The sample gives about 140,000 clones, 85% to 95% of which show up once; 2.8% is in the top ten. Sequencing used peripheral blood, obtained on day 0 of AZD1222 vaccination. These receptor sequences come from an adult in good health.

The rearrangement links TRBV6-5 to TRBJ1-1, with D uncertain. V was shortened by 0 bases and J by 4 bases, with 6 bases between the two germline ends. The CDR3 loop spans 13 amino acids. Germline values: CDR1 MNHEY, CDR2 SVGAGI. CDR3 coding DNA: TGTGCCAGCAGTTACTCGGAGGGCACTGAAGCTTTCTTT. Translating it yields CASSYSEGTEAFF.

This clone was observed a single time. The CDR3 loop reads CAISEGGRMNTEAFF. In DNA form, the CDR3 reads TGTGCCATCAGTGAAGGGGGGCGAATGAACACTGAAGCTTTCTTT. The gene calls are TRBV10-3 and TRBJ1-1, with D tentatively TRBD1 (6 bases). This CDR3 spans 15 amino acids. V lost 3 bases to trimming and J lost 0 bases, with 11 bases between them. CDR1 and CDR2 from the germline V gene are ENHRY and SYGVKD.

The gene calls are TRBV19 and TRBJ2-6, with D perhaps matching TRBD1 (6 bases). The germline CDR1 and CDR2 sequences are LNHDA and SQIVND (reference sequence). This CDR3 comprises 16 residues. The V end lost 7 bases, the J end lost 0 bases, and 13 bases lay between the germline ends. The CDR3 DNA sequence: TGTGCCAGTACCGACAGGTGGTTCTCTGGGGCCAACGTCCTGACTTTC. Its protein product is CASTDRWFSGANVLTF.

CDR3 nucleotide sequence: TGTGCCAGCGCCGAGACAGGGTACGAGCAGTACTTC. It translates to CASAETGYEQYF. The gene calls are TRBV7-9 and TRBJ2-7, with 7 nucleotides matching TRBD1. This CDR3 has 12 amino acids. Losses at the gene ends were 8 bases for V and 4 bases for J; bases not matched to a gene: 5. CDR1 SEHNR and CDR2 FQNEAQ come from the germline V gene (reference sequence).

This clone was observed a handful of times. The chain combines TRBV7-2 with TRBJ2-1; 7 bases align to TRBD2. The ends lost 1 base at V and 4 bases at J; junction bases unmatched: 4. CDR1 and CDR2 (germline): SGHTA, FQGNSA. This CDR3 is 15 amino acids long. CDR3 sequence reads: CASSLEGRAYNEQFF. CDR3 DNA sequence: TGTGCCAGCAGCTTAGAGGGGAGGGCGTACAATGAGCAGTTCTTC.

This chain uses TRBV5-1 with TRBJ1-4; 8 bases line up with TRBD1. The CDR3 covers 16 residues. Germline-derived CDR1 and CDR2 are SGHRS and YFSETQ. The V and J ends lost 1 base and 2 bases, in that order; junction bases with no gene match: 4. The CDR3 here is CASSLSRGQTNEKLFF. CDR3 bases: TGCGCCAGCAGCTTGTCCAGGGGGCAGACTAATGAAAAACTGTTTTTT. The entire variable domain, with the rest obtained from reference TRBV5-1 and TRBJ1-4, is as follows: KAGVTQTPRYLIKTRGQQVTLSCSPISGHRSVSWYQQTPGQGLQFLFEYFSETQRNKGNFPGRFSGRQFSNSRSEMNVSTLELGDSALYLCASSLSRGQTNEKLFFGSGTQLSVL.

This chain links TRBV10-3 with TRBJ2-1; 9 nucleotides line up with TRBD1. The V gene's germline CDR1 is ENHRY and CDR2 SYGVKD. V trimming: 8 bases; J trimming: 7 bases; junction bases outside the gene matches: 12. The CDR3 covers 15 residues. CDR3 protein: CAIYEGQGYENEQFF. Written as DNA, the CDR3 is TGTGCCATCTATGAGGGACAGGGTTATGAGAATGAGCAGTTCTTC.

This rearrangement joins TRBV9 to TRBJ1-3, with 8 bases lining up with TRBD1. Per germline, CDR1 SGDLS and CDR2 YYNGEE. The ends lost 4 bases at V and 0 bases at J; junction bases unmatched: 3. This CDR3 is 15 amino acids long. The CDR3 DNA sequence: TGTGCCAGCAGCCCTACAGGGGGCTCTGGAAACACCATATATTTT. It encodes CASSPTGGSGNTIYF.

The chain joins TRBV7-9 to TRBJ1-6, with 7 bases identical to TRBD1. The CDR3 extends over 12 amino acids. Germline lookup yields CDR1 SEHNR and CDR2 FQNEAQ (reference sequence). The V gene end was trimmed by 8 bases and the J gene end by 9 bases; junction bases not matched to a gene: 4. The CDR3, as DNA: TGTGCCAGCGGGACAGTCGTTTCACCCCTCCACTTT. Translating gives CASGTVVSPLHF.

This clone appeared once. The V and J genes are TRBV15 and TRBJ1-4, with D unresolved. V lost 5 bases and J lost 0, with 7 bases in between. The CDR3 length is 14 residues. The V gene's germline CDR1 is LNHNV and CDR2 YYDKDF (reference sequence). CDR3 nucleotides: TGTGCCACCAGCGCTCGGACAACTAATGAAAAACTGTTTTTT. The encoded protein is CATSARTTNEKLFF.

The chain is built from TRBV4-2 and TRBJ2-2; the D is unclear. CDR3 length equals 14 residues. Germline assignment: CDR1 LGHNA and CDR2 YNFKEQ. Trimming pared 1 base from V and 2 bases from J, leaving 5 bases between. The CDR3 DNA reads as TGTGCCAGCAGCCAAGGGACCAACACCGGGGAGCTGTTTTTT. Its protein is CASSQGTNTGELFF.

The rearrangement links TRBV5-4 to TRBJ2-1; D possibly corresponds to TRBD2 (6 bases). Germline loops: CDR1 SGHNT, CDR2 YYREEE (reference sequence). The ends were cut back, 3 bases at V and 11 bases at J, with 18 bases in the middle. The CDR3 runs to 14 residues. CDR3 loop: CASSYPGLLGQQFF. CDR3 DNA: TGTGCCAGCAGCTACCCGGGACTCCTCGGCCAGCAGTTCTTC.

This chain uses TRBV19 with TRBJ1-2, with TRBD1 identical over 7 bases. The germline CDR1 and CDR2 sequences are LNHDA and SQIVND (reference sequence). The CDR3 totals 15 residues. V lost 3 bases to trimming and J lost 4 bases; unmatched junction nucleotides: 8. The CDR3 DNA sequence: TGTGCCAGTAGTATTACGCTCGCAGGGGGCTATGGCTACACCTTC. It specifies CASSITLAGGYGYTF.

The rearrangement uses TRBV10-1 and TRBJ2-1; D is tentatively TRBD1 or TRBD2 (6 bases each). Germline CDR1 WNHNN, CDR2 SYGVQD (reference sequence). V lost 7 bases and J 4 bases, leaving 20 bases between the germline ends. The CDR3 has 16 amino acids. The CDR3 region has the DNA TGCGCCAGCACCACTCTAAGCGGGCAGGGGTACAATGAGCAGTTCTTC. It specifies CASTTLSGQGYNEQFF.

V and J are TRBV4-1 and TRBJ1-2; D perhaps matches TRBD1 (6 bases). V lost 3 bases, J lost 7 bases, and 30 bases lay in between. Germline V gene sequence: CDR1 MGHRA, CDR2 YSYEKL. The CDR3 loop spans 19 amino acids. The chain's CDR3 is CASSQGLRTEVLDLFGYTF. CDR3 in DNA: TGCGCCAGCAGCCAGGGATTGAGGACAGAAGTTTTAGATTTGTTTGGCTACACCTTC.

The V gene is TRBV28, the J gene TRBJ2-7, with TRBD2 as a possible D gene (5 bases). CDR3 length equals 12 residues. The V and J ends lost 10 bases and 3 bases respectively, with 13 bases between them. In germline, CDR1 is MDHEN, CDR2 SYDVKM. The CDR3 DNA reads as TGTGCCACCGGGGAGAACATCTACGAGCAGTACTTC. Translating it yields CATGENIYEQYF.

The chain uses TRBV11-2 and TRBJ2-1, with D possibly TRBD2 on 5 matching bases. Germline CDR1 is SGHAT and CDR2 is FQNNGV. This CDR3 spans 15 amino acids. The V and J ends lost 1 base and 8 bases respectively, with 15 bases between them. CDR3 in DNA: TGTGCCAGCAGCTTAGGACGCATGAGGGTGGATGAGCAGTTCTTC. It is translated as CASSLGRMRVDEQFF.

This chain connects TRBV13 to TRBJ2-7, with 7 bases that match TRBD2. Trimming removed 2 bases from V and 1 base from J; junction bases left unmatched: 8. Germline V CDR1 and CDR2: PRHDT, FYEKMQ (reference sequence). The CDR3 contains 16 residues. The CDR3 coding sequence is TGTGCCAGCAGCTTAAGTGGGTGGGGGGGTTCCTACGAGCAGTACTTC. Its translation: CASSLSGWGGSYEQYF.

In its sample, this clone was seen a few times. The chain links TRBV28 to TRBJ1-2, with D unclear. CDR3 length equals 11 residues. Trimming took off 4 bases at V and 1 base at J, with 1 base between the two ends. The germline CDR1 and CDR2 sequences are MDHEN and SYDVKM. CDR3 bases: TGTGCCAGCAGTTATAACTATGGCTACACCTTC. Amino acids: CASSYNYGYTF.

This clone was observed a few times. V gene TRBV5-1 combines with J gene TRBJ2-5; no clear D gene. The CDR3 contains 14 residues. The germline V gene encodes CDR1 SGHRS and CDR2 YFSETQ. V lost 0 bases, J lost 3 bases, and 9 bases lay in between. The CDR3 sequence is CASSLGREKETQYF. CDR3 sequence (DNA): TGCGCCAGCAGCTTGGGCCGTGAAAAAGAGACCCAGTACTTC.

The gene calls are TRBV19 and TRBJ1-1; D is ambiguous. The CDR3 contains 13 residues. Deletions cut 7 bases from V and 4 bases from J, with 13 bases between. The germline gives CDR1 LNHDA, CDR2 SQIVND (reference sequence). The CDR3 loop reads CASKGRPGTEAFF. As DNA, the CDR3 is TGTGCCAGTAAGGGTCGGCCGGGCACTGAAGCTTTCTTT. Drawing the rest from reference TRBV19 and TRBJ1-1, the complete variable domain is DGGITQSPKYLFRKEGQNVTLSCEQNLNHDAMYWYRQDPGQGLRLIYYSQIVNDFQKGDIAEGYSVSREKKESFPLTVTSAQKNPTAFYLCASKGRPGTEAFFGQGTRLTVV.

The chain recombines TRBV19 with TRBJ1-2, with D possibly being TRBD1 (5 bases). V lost 3 bases to trimming and J lost 6 bases, with 11 bases between them. The germline V gene has CDR1 LNHDA and CDR2 SQIVND (reference sequence). This CDR3 has 13 amino acids. CDR3 in amino acids: CASSIRQRDGYTF. In DNA form, the CDR3 reads TGTGCCAGTAGTATTCGACAGAGAGATGGCTACACCTTC.